A single sample is the source of the 8 T cell receptor beta chains below, sequenced in a study of cytomegalovirus exposure and HLA in healthy donors (TCRdb year 2017). Library construction relied on the immunoSEQ multiplex PCR assay. For the multiplex PCR, a mixture combining 60 forward primers for TCR Vbeta segments and 13 reverse primers for TCR Jbeta segments was used. TCRdb re-hosts the immuneACCESS table, in-frame sequences only. Its copies lack some clones; in the studies checked, an unresolved V gene accounts for under half of them, and the cause for the rest is not known. The sample has 80,000 to 130,000 clones on record, 79% of them singletons. The ten most abundant clones make up roughly 3.7% of the sample. Sequencing input: PBMCs. These receptors were obtained from a female donor in good health and CMV-seropositive.

The chain joins TRBV4-3 to TRBJ2-1, with 7 bases matching TRBD2. CDR1 and CDR2 (germline): LGHNA, YSLEER. The CDR3 totals 14 residues. J gave up 6 bases and V 8 bases, and 10 bases lay outside the gene matches. CDR3 nucleotide sequence: TGCGCCAGCTCCCGACTAGCTCCCGCCAATGAGCAGTTCTTC. It yields the protein CASSRLAPANEQFF.

CDR3 region: CASSAGVGVLAYEQYF. The DNA for the CDR3 is TGCGCCAGCAGCGCGGGGGTCGGCGTGCTAGCCTACGAGCAGTACTTC. The rearrangement joins TRBV5-1 to TRBJ2-7; 7 positions agree with TRBD2. Trimming removed 4 bases from V and 2 bases from J; junction bases left unmatched: 12. CDR1 and CDR2 (germline): SGHRS, YFSETQ. CDR3 size: 16 residues. The complete variable domain, with remaining parts taken from reference TRBV5-1 and TRBJ2-7, reads KAGVTQTPRYLIKTRGQQVTLSCSPISGHRSVSWYQQTPGQGLQFLFEYFSETQRNKGNFPGRFSGRQFSNSRSEMNVSTLELGDSALYLCASSAGVGVLAYEQYFGPGTRLTVT.

The CDR3 DNA reads as TGTGCCAGCAGTTTATTAGGTAGCGGGGGGGCAACCCACGAGCAGTACTTC. The encoded protein is CASSLLGSGGATHEQYF. This rearrangement joins TRBV27 to TRBJ2-7, with TRBD2 matching over 11 bases. Germline values: CDR1 MNHEY, CDR2 SMNVEV (reference sequence). This CDR3 is built from 17 residues. The V segment lost 1 base and the J segment 5 bases; nucleotides outside the gene matches: 10.

The CDR3 DNA follows: TGTGCCATCAAAGGACAGACTAACTATGGCTACACCTTC. This codes for CAIKGQTNYGYTF. The chain has TRBV19 and TRBJ1-2; the D gene is possibly TRBD1 (6 bases). Germline-derived CDR1 and CDR2 are LNHDA and SQIVND (reference sequence). CDR3 size: 13 residues. Trimming took 10 bases from V and 0 from J, leaving 12 bases between them.

The chain links TRBV6-6 to TRBJ1-1; TRBD1 might be the D (5 bases). The ends were cut back, 5 bases at V and 6 bases at J, with 13 bases in the middle. This CDR3 is 13 amino acids long. The germline V gene encodes CDR1 MNHNY and CDR2 SVGAGI (reference sequence). CDR3 DNA: TGTGCCAGCAGTCAGGGAGGACGGGCTGAAGCTTTCTTT. As protein: CASSQGGRAEAFF.

The table lists this clone with a few counts. The rearrangement joins TRBV7-9 to TRBJ1-6; no clear D gene. The CDR3 consists of 16 residues. Germline-derived CDR1 and CDR2 are SEHNR and FQNEAQ (reference sequence). Trimming removed 1 base at V and 9 bases at J, with 16 bases between. CDR3 protein: CASSLESGPAGSPLHF. The CDR3 coding sequence is TGTGCCAGCAGCTTAGAGAGTGGGCCGGCAGGTTCACCCCTCCACTTT.

This sequence joins TRBV30 and TRBJ1-5; a possible D gene is TRBD1 (6 bases). This CDR3 region has 16 residues. Germline CDR1 and CDR2: GTSNPN and SVGIG (reference sequence). V gave up 0 bases and J gave up 4 bases, with 16 bases separating them. Here the CDR3 reads CAWSVGATRDNQPQHF. CDR3 nucleotides: TGTGCCTGGAGTGTGGGGGCAACACGGGATAATCAGCCCCAGCATTTT.

This clone showed up just a few times. The V and J genes are TRBV7-8 and TRBJ2-7; a possible D gene is TRBD2 (6 bases). This CDR3 has 15 residues. Germline V lookup: CDR1 SGHVS, CDR2 FQNEAQ. The germline V and J ends were trimmed by 6 bases and 2 bases, with 17 bases remaining between them. DNA of the CDR3: TGTGCCAGCAGTTCCGCCACGCGGGGTACCTACGAGCAGTACTTC. Translated, it gives CASSSATRGTYEQYF. Full variable domain (rest looked up from reference TRBV7-8 and TRBJ2-7): GAGVSQSPRYKVAKRGQDVALRCDPISGHVSLFWYQQALGQGPEFLTYFQNEAQLDKSGLPSDRFFAERPEGSVSTLKIQRTQQEDSAVYLCASSSATRGTYEQYFGPGTRLTVT.